This TCR beta chain derives from a study of blood T cell repertoires in COVID-19. Study context: PBMCs, B-cell-depleted T cells, or T cells were the source of the cDNA or gDNA that made up the material.

Some clones are missing from TCRdb's copy, which holds only in-frame ones; the method was immunoSEQ multiplex PCR. This table has about 63,000 clones, around three quarters appearing once. This CDR3 is 17 amino acids long. Per germline, CDR1 MDHEN and CDR2 SYDVKM. V dropped 6 bases and J dropped 0; count of bases not matched to a gene: 11. The receptor was isolated from a human donor in a cohort sampled during active COVID-19. Sequenced sample: peripheral blood. This chain joins TRBV28 and TRBJ1-3, with TRBD1 matching over 7 bases. The CDR3 DNA reads as TGTGCCAGCAGGGAGCACAGGGGACAGACCTCTGGAAACACCATATATTTT. Its protein is CASREHRGQTSGNTIYF. The variable domain in full, with the rest retrieved from reference TRBV28 and TRBJ1-3, is DVKVTQSSRYLVKRTGEKVFLECVQDMDHENMFWYRQDPGLGLRLIYFSYDVKMKEKGDIPEGYSVSREKKERFSLILESASTNQTSMYLCASREHRGQTSGNTIYFGEGSWLTVV.